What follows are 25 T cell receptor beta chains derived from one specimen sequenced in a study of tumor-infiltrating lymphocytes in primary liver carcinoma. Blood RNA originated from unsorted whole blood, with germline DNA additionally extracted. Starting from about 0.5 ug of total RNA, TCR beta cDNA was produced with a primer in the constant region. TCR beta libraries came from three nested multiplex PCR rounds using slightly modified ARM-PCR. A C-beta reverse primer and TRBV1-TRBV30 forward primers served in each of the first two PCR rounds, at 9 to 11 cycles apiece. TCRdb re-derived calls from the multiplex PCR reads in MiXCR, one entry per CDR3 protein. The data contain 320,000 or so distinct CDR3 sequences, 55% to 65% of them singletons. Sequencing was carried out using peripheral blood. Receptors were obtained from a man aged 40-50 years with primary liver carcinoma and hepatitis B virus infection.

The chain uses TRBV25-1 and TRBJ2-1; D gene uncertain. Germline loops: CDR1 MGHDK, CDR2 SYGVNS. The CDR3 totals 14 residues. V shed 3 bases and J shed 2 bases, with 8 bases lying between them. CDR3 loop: CASSEVGTYNEQFF. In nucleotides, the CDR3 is TGTGCCAGCAGTGAGGTAGGGACCTACAATGAGCAGTTCTTC.

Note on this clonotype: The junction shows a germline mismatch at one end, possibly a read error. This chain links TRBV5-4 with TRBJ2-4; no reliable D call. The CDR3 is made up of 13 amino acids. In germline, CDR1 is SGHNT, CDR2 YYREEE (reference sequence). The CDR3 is CASSPKSNNIQYF. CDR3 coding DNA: TGTGCCAGCAGCCCGAAATCCAACAACATTCAGTACTTC. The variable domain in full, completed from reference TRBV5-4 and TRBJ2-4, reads ETGVTQSPTHLIKTRGQQVTLRCSSQSGHNTVSWYQQALGQGPQFIFQYYREEENGRGNFPPRFSGLQFPNYSSELNVNALELDDSALYLCASSPKSNNIQYFGAGTRLSVL.

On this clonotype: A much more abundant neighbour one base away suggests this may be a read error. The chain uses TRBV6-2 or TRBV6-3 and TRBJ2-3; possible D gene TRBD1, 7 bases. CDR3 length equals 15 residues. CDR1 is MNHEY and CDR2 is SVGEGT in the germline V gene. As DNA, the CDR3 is TGTGCCAGCATCCACGGGGGACAGCGCACAGATACGCGGTATTTT. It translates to CASIHGGQRTDTRYF.

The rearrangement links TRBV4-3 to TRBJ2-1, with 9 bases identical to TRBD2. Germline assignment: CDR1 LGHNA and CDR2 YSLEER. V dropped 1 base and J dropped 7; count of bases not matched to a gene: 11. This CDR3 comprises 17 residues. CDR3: CASSQVEGLADRNEQFF. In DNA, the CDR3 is TGCGCCAGCAGCCAAGTCGAGGGACTAGCAGATAGGAATGAGCAGTTCTTC.

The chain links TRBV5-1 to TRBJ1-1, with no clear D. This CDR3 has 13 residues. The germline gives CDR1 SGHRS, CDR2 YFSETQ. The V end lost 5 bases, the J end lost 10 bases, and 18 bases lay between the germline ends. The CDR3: CASSFGGDRTAFF. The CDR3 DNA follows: TGCGCCAGCAGTTTTGGTGGGGATCGGACAGCTTTCTTT.

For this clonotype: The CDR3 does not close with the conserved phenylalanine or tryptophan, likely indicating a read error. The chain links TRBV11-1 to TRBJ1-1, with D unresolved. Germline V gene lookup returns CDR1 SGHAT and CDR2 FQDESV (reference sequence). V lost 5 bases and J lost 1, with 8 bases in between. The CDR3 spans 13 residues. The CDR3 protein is CASSPDKNTEAFL. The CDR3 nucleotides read TGTGCCAGCAGCCCTGACAAGAACACTGAAGCTTTCTTA.

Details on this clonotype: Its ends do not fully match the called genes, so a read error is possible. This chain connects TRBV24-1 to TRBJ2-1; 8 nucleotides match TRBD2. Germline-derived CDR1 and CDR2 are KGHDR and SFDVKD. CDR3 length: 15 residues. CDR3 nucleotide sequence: TGTGCCACTAGTGGCATCGGAGCGGGAGAGGATGAGCAGTTCTTC. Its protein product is CATSGIGAGEDEQFF.

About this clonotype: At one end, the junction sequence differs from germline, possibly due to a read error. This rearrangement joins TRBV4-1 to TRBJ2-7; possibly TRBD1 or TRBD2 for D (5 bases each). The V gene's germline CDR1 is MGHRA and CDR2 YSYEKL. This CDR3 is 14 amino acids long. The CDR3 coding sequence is TGCGCCGGCAGCCCCGGGGCAACACCCTACGAGCAGTACTTC. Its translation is CAGSPGATPYEQYF.

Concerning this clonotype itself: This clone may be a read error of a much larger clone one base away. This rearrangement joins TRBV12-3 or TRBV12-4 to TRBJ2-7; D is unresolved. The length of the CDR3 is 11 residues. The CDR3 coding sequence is TGTACCAGCAGTTTCAGAGACGAGCAGTACTTC. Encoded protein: CTSSFRDEQYF.

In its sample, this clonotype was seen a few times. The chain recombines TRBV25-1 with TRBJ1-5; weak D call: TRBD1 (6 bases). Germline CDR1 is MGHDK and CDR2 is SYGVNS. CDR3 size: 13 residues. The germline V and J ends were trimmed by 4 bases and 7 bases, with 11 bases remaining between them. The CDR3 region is CASSGGAGQPQHF. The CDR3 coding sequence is TGTGCCAGCAGTGGGGGGGCAGGGCAGCCCCAGCATTTT.

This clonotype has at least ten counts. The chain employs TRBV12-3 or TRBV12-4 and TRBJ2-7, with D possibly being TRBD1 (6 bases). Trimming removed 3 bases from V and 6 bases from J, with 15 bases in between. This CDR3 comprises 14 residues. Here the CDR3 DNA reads TGTGCCAGCAGTTTGAGGGGGACGAGTAGCGAGCAGTACTTC. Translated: CASSLRGTSSEQYF.

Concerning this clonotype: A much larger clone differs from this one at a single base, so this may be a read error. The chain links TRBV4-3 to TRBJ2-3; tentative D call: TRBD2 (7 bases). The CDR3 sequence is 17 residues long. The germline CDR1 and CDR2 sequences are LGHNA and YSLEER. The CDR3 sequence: CASRQVLGGGRTDTQYF. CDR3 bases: TGCGCCAGCCGCCAAGTTTTAGGGGGGGGGCGCACAGATACGCAGTATTTT.

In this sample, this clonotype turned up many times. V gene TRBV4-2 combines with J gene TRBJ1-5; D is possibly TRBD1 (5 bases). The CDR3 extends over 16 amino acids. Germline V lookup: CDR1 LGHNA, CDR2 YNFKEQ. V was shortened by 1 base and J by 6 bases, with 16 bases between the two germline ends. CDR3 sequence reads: CASSQGGVAGGQPQHF. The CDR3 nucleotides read TGTGCCAGCAGCCAAGGGGGGGTGGCCGGGGGTCAGCCCCAGCATTTT.

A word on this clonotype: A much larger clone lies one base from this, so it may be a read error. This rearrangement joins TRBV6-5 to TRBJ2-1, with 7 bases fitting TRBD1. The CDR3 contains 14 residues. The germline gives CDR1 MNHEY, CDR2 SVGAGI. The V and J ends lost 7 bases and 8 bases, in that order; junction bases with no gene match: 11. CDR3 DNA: TGTGCCAGCATCGGACAGGCCGACCTCGATGAGCAGTTCTTC. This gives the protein CASIGQADLDEQFF.

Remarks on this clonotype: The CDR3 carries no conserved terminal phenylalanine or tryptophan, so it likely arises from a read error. The CDR3 sequence is CASNTTGTGAFL. CDR3 coding DNA: TGTGCCAGCAACACAACCGGGACAGGAGCTTTCCTT. The V and J genes are TRBV7-9 and TRBJ1-1; TRBD1 matches 8 bases. V was clipped by 7 bases and J by 10 bases; unmatched bases: 8. The CDR3 runs to 12 residues. Germline V gene sequence: CDR1 SEHNR, CDR2 FQNEAQ (reference sequence).

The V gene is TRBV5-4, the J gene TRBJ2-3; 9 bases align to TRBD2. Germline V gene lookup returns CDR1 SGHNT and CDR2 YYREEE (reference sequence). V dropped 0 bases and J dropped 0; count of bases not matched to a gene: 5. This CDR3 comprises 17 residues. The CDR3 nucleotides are TGTGCCAGCAGCTTGGGGACGGGACTAGCAAGCACAGATACGCAGTATTTT. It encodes CASSLGTGLASTDTQYF.

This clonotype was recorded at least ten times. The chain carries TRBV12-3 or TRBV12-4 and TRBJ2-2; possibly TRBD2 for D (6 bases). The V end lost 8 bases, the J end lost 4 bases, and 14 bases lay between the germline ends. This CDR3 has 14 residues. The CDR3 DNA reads TGTGCCAGCCGTGGTTACGGGAGCACCGGGGAGCTGTTTTTT. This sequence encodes CASRGYGSTGELFF.

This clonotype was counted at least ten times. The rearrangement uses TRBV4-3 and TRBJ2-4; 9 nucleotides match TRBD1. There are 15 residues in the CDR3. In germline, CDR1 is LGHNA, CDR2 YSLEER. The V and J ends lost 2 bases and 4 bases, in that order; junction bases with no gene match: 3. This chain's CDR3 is CASSQSTGGKNIQYF. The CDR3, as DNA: TGCGCCAGCAGCCAATCGACAGGGGGGAAAAACATTCAGTACTTC.

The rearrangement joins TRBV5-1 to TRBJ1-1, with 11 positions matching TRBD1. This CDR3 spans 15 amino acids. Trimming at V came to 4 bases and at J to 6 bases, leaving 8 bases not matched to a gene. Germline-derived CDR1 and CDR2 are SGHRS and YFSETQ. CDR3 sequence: CASSLNPGQGAEAFF. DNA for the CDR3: TGCGCCAGCAGCCTCAACCCGGGACAGGGGGCTGAAGCTTTCTTT.

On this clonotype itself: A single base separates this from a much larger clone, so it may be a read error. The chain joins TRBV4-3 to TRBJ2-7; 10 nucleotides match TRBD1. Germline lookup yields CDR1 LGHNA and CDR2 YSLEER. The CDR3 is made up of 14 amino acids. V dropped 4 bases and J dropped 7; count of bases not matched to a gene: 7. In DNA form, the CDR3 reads TGCGCCAGCAGCCTGGGACAGGGGATTGGGGAGCAGTACTTC. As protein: CASSLGQGIGEQYF.

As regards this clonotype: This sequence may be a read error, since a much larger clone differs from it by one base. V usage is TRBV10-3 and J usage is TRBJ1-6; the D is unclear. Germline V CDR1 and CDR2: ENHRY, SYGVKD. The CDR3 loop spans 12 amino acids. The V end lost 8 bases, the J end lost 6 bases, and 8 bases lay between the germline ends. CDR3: CAIQDSNSPLHF. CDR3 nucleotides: TGTGCCATCCAGGACTCTAATTCACCCCTCCACTTT.

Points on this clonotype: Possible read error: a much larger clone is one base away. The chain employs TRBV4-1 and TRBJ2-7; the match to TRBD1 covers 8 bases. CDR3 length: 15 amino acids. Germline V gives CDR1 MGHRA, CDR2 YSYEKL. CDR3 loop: CAGSQVPRGPYEQYF. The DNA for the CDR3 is TGCGCCGGCAGCCAAGTCCCCAGGGGGCCTTACGAGCAGTACTTC.

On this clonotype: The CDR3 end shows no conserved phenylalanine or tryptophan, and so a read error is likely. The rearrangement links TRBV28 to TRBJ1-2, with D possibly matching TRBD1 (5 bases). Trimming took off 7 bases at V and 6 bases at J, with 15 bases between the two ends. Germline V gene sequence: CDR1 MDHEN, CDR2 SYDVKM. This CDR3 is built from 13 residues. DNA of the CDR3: TGTGCCAGCAACTCCAGGGACGGGAATGGCTACACCTTA. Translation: CASNSRDGNGYTL.

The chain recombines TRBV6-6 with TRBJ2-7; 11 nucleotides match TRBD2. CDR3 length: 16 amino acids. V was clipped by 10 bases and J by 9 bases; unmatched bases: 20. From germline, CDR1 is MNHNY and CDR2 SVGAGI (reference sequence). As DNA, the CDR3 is TGTGCCAACACCCCACTCTTAGCGGGAGGGAGAAACGGGCAGTACTTC. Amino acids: CANTPLLAGGRNGQYF.

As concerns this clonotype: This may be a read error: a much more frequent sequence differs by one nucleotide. CDR3 nucleotide sequence: TGTACCAGCAGTCCCGCCCGTTGGGAGACCCAGTACTTC. Its protein is CTSSPARWETQYF. The chain is built from TRBV6-2 or TRBV6-3 and TRBJ2-5; no clear D. The CDR3 spans 13 residues. Germline assignment: CDR1 MNHEY and CDR2 SVGEGT.